Listed below are T cell receptor beta chains from one sample, sequenced in a study of shared clonotypes between healthy human individuals. TCRdb's table, derived via immunoSEQ multiplex PCR, lists solely in-frame clones and lacks some. This sample has roughly 1,100,000 clones, with roughly 70% found just once. What was sequenced was memory CD4+ T cells sorted from blood. These receptors came from a man between 18 and 35 years old in good health. CDR3s include the opening cysteine and the closing phenylalanine or tryptophan.

>TRBV2
CASRGEEAAQETQYF
>TRBV2
CASSERRNRGGSEQFF
>TRBV5-4
CASRATVSTDTQYF
>TRBV10-3
CATRDRTDSNQPQHF
>TRBV4-1
CASSQDLLKGTSAPYEQYF
>TRBV14
CASSYLGREQYF
>TRBV14
CASSQDGSTDTQYF
>TRBV9
CASSKFLLASSYNEQFF
>TRBV7-4
CASSPDSATGTGEGQPQHF
>TRBV5-1
CASNLGSRSQISPLHF
>TRBV7-2
CASSPRWEGGYQPQHF
>TRBV29-1
CSVGDTPNTEAFF